This T cell receptor (beta chain) was sequenced during a study of blood T cell repertoires in COVID-19. Study at large: Researchers got acute and convalescent COVID-19 samples from the United States, Italy and Spain.

V was pared by 1 base and J by 5 bases, with 9 bases of the junction left unmatched. The length of the CDR3 is 17 residues. The germline gives CDR1 LGHDT, CDR2 YNNKEL (reference sequence). Authors' methods: From reference gene primer amplification, estimates of nucleated cell counts were derived. TCRdb's copy holds only in-frame clones and misses some; the assay was immunoSEQ multiplex PCR. The V and J calls and clone size were taken over from that table, and D and trimming were inferred from the DNA. Among some 250,000 clones, approximately 86% were seen once, and the ten largest hold approximately 3.5%.

This TCR was sampled from a woman aged 40 to 50 with acute COVID-19. The sample consisted of PBMCs or T cells enriched from blood (not recorded which). The rearrangement joins TRBV3-1 (or the pseudogene TRBV3-2) to TRBJ2-3, with 10 nucleotides matching TRBD2. The CDR3 loop reads CASSQGNLAGVIDTQYF. In DNA form, the CDR3 reads TGTGCCAGCAGCCAAGGAAATCTAGCGGGAGTTATAGATACGCAGTATTTT.